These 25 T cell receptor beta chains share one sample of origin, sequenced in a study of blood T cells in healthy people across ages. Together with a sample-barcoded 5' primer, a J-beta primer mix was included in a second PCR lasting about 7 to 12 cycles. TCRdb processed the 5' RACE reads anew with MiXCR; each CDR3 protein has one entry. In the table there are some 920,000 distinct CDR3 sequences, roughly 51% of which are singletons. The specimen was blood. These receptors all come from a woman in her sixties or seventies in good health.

Here the CDR3 reads CSAPNRLAENTGELFF. For the CDR3, the DNA is TGCAGTGCCCCAAATAGACTAGCGGAGAACACCGGGGAGCTGTTTTTT. J is TRBJ2-2 and V is TRBV20-1; TRBD2 matches at 9 bases. CDR1 and CDR2 (germline): DFQATT, SNEGSKA (reference sequence). V shed 6 bases, J shed 1 base, and the junction held 9 bases outside the gene matches. The CDR3 runs 16 residues.

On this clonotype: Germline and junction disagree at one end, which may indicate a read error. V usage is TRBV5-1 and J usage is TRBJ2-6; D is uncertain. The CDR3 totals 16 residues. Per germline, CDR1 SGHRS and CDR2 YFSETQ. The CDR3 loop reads CASSLGPSSGANVLTF. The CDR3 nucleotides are TGCGCTAGCAGCTTGGGCCCCAGTTCTGGGGCCAACGTCCTGACTTTC.

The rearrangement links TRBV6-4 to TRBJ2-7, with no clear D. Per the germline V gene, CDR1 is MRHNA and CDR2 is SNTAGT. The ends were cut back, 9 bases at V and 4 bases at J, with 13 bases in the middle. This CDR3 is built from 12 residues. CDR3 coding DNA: TGTGCCAGGTGCACGTGGGGATACGAGCAGTACTTC. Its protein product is CARCTWGYEQYF.

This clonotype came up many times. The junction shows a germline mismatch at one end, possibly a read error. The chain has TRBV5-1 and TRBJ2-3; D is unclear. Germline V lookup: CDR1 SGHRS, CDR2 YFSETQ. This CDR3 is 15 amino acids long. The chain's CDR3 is CASSLGGRGTDTQYF. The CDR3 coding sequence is TGTGCCAGCAGCTTAGGTGGCCGAGGCACAGATACGCAGTATTTT.

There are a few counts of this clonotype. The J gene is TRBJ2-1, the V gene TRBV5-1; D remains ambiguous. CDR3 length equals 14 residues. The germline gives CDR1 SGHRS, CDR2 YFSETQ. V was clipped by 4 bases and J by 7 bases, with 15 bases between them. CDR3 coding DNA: TGCGCCAGCAGCCGGGCCGACCTGGGTAATGAGCAGTTCTTC. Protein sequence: CASSRADLGNEQFF.

The chain's CDR3 is CASTLGLGADTQYF. In nucleotides, the CDR3 is TGCGCCAGCACCCTGGGACTGGGTGCAGATACGCAGTATTTT. The V and J genes are TRBV5-1 and TRBJ2-3, with D perhaps TRBD2 (6 bases). V was shortened by 6 bases and J by 4 bases, with 15 bases between the two germline ends. The germline V gene encodes CDR1 SGHRS and CDR2 YFSETQ. This CDR3 region has 14 residues. The complete variable domain, with remaining parts taken from reference TRBV5-1 and TRBJ2-3, reads KAGVTQTPRYLIKTRGQQVTLSCSPISGHRSVSWYQQTPGQGLQFLFEYFSETQRNKGNFPGRFSGRQFSNSRSEMNVSTLELGDSALYLCASTLGLGADTQYFGPGTRLTVL.

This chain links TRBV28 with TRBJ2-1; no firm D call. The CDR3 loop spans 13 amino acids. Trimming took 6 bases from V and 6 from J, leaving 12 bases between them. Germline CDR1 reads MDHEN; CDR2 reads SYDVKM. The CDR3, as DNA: TGTGCCAGCAGACCCGACTGGCGCAATGAGCAGTTCTTC. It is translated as CASRPDWRNEQFF.

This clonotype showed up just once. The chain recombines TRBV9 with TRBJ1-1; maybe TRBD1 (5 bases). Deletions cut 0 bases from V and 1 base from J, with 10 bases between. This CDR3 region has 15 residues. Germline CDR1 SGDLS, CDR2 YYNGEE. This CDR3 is CASSVESGTNTEAFF. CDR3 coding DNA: TGTGCCAGCAGCGTAGAGTCAGGGACGAACACTGAAGCTTTCTTT.

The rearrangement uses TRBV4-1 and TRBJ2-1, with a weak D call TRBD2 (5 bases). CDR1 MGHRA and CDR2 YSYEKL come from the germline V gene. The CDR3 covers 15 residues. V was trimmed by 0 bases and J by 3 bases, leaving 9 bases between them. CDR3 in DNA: TGCGCCAGCAGCCAAGATCGGGCGGGCTACAATGAGCAGTTCTTC. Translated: CASSQDRAGYNEQFF.

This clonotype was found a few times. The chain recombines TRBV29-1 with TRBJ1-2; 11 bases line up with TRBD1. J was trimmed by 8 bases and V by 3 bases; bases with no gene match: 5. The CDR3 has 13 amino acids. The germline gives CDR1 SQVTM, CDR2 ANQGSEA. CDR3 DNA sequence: TGCAGCGTTGAGGACAGGGGGCGGGGAGGCTACACCTTC. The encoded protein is CSVEDRGRGGYTF.

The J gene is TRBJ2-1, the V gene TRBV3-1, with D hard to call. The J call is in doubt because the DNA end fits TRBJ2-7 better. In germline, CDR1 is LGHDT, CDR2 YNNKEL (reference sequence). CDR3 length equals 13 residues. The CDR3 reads CASSKSSYNEQYF. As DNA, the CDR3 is TGTGCCAGCAGCAAGAGCTCCTACAATGAGCAGTACTTC.

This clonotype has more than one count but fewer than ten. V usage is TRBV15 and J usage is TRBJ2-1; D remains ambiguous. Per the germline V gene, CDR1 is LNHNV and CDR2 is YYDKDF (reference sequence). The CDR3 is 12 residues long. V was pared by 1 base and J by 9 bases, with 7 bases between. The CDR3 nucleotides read TGTGCCACCAGCAGAGCCCCCTCTGAGCAGTTCTTC. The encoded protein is CATSRAPSEQFF.

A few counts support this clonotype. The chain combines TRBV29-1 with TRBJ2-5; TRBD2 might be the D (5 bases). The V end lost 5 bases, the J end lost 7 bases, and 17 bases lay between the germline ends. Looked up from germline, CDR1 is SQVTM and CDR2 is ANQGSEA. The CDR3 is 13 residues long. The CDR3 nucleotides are TGCAGCGTTACCAGCTCAGGACGGGGGACCCAGTACTTC. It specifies CSVTSSGRGTQYF.

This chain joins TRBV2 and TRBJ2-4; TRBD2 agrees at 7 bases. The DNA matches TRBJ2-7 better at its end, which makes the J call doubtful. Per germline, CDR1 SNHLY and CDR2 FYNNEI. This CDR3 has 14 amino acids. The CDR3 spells CASTELGLRGEQYF. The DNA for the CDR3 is TGTGCCAGCACCGAGCTGGGACTACGGGGCGAGCAGTACTTC.

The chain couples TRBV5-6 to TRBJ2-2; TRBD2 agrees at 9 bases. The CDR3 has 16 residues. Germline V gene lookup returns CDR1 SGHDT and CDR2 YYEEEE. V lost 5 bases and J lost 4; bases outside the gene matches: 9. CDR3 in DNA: TGTGCCAGCAGGACTAGCGGAGCGCGGGGCACCGGGGAGCTGTTTTTT. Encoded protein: CASRTSGARGTGELFF.

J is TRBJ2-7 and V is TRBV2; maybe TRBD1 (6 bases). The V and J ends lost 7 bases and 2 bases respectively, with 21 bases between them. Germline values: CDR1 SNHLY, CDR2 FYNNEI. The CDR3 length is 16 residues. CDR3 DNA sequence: TGTGCCAGCAAGAGGGCTACCGGGACACCTACCTACGAGCAGTACTTC. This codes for CASKRATGTPTYEQYF. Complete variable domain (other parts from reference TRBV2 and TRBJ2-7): EPEVTQTPSHQVTQMGQEVILRCVPISNHLYFYWYRQILGQKVEFLVSFYNNEISEKSEIFDDQFSVERPDGSNFTLKIRSTKLEDSAMYFCASKRATGTPTYEQYFGPGTRLTVT.

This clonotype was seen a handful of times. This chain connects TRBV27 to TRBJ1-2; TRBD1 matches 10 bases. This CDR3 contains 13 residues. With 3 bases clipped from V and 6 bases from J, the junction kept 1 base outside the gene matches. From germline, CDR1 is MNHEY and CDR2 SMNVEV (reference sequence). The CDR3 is CASSFGTGDGYTF. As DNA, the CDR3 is TGTGCCAGCAGTTTTGGGACAGGGGATGGCTACACCTTC.

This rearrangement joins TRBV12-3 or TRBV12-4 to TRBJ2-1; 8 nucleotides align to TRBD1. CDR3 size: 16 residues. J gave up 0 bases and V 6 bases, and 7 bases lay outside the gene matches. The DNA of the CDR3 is TGTGCCAGCAGATCGACAGGGGACAGCTCCTACAATGAGCAGTTCTTC. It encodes CASRSTGDSSYNEQFF.

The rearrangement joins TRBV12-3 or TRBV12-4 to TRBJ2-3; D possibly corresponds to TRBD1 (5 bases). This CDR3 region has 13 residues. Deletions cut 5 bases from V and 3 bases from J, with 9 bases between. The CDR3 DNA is TGTGCCAGCAGTAGAAGGACAACAGATACGCAGTATTTT. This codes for CASSRRTTDTQYF.

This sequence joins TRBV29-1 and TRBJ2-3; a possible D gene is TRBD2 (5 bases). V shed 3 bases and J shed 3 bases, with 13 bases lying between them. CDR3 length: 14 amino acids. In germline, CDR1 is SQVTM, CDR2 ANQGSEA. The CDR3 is CSVEMGVRTDTQYF. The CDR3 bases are TGCAGCGTTGAGATGGGAGTAAGGACAGATACGCAGTATTTT.

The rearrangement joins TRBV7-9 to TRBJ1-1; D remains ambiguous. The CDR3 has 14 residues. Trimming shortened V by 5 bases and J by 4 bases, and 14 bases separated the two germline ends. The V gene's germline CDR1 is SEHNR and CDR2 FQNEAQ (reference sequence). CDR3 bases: TGTGCCAGCAGCGGGGAACAGAGAATCACTGAAGCTTTCTTT. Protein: CASSGEQRITEAFF.

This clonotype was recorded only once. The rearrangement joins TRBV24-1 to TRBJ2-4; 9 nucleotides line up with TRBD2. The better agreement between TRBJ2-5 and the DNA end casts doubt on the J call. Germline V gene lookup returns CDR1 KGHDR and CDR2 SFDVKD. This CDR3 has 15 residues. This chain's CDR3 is CATSGQTSGQETQYF. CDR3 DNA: TGTGCCACCAGTGGCCAGACTAGCGGACAAGAGACCCAGTACTTC.

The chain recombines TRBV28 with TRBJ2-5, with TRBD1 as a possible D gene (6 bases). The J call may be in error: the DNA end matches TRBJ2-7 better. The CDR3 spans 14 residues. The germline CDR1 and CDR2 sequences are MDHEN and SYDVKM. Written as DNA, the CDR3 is TGTGCCAGCAGTACGACAGGTGACTCCTACGAGCAGTACTTC. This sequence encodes CASSTTGDSYEQYF.

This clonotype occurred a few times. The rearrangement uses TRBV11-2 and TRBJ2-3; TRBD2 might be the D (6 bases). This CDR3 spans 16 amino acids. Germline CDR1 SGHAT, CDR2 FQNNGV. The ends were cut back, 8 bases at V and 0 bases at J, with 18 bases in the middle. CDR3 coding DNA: TGTGCCAGCGCTCTGGGAGGCCGTCCTAGCACAGATACGCAGTATTTT. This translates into CASALGGRPSTDTQYF.

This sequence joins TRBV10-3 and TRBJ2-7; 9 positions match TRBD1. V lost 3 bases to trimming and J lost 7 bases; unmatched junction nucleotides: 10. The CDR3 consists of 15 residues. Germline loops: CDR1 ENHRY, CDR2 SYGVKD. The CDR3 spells CAISDRDRAYNEQYF. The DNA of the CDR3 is TGTGCCATCAGTGACCGGGACAGGGCCTACAATGAGCAGTACTTC.